The rows below give T cell receptor beta chains drawn from one sample of a study of T cell responses to AZD1222 COVID-19 vaccine. The table came from immunoSEQ multiplex PCR; TCRdb's copy has only in-frame clones and leaves some out. The sample yields over 65,000 clones, just over 90% seen once. The sequences come from peripheral blood, collected on day 0 of MenACWY control vaccination. These TCRs come from an adult in good health. CDR3s include the opening cysteine and the closing phenylalanine or tryptophan. D genes are given only for firm matches. The size of a clone is reported for some rows only, either as once, few or many, or as a class for expanded clones.

v_call	clone_size	j_call	d_call	cdr3_length	cdr3_aa	cdr3_nt
TRBV27	NA	TRBJ2-7	TRBD2	13	CASSRGSKIEQYF	TGTGCCAGCAGCCGCGGGAGCAAAATCGAGCAGTACTTC
TRBV3-1/TRBV3-2	NA	TRBJ2-2	TRBD2	13	CASAGGGPGELFF	TGTGCCAGCGCGGGGGGAGGTCCCGGGGAGCTGTTTTTT
TRBV7-9	NA	TRBJ2-3	NA	15	CASSLASQGADTQYF	TGTGCCAGCAGCTTAGCCAGTCAAGGGGCAGATACGCAGTATTTT
TRBV7-9	NA	TRBJ1-4	NA	16	CASSFGGAPANEKLFF	TGTGCCAGCAGCTTCGGCGGGGCTCCGGCTAATGAAAAACTGTTTTTT
TRBV18	NA	TRBJ2-5	TRBD2	17	CASSPGLAGGLGETQYF	TGTGCCAGCTCACCCGGACTAGCGGGGGGGCTCGGGGAGACCCAGTACTTC
TRBV5-1	NA	TRBJ2-5	NA	15	CASSLAPGFQETQYF	TGCGCCAGCAGCTTGGCCCCAGGCTTCCAAGAGACCCAGTACTTC
TRBV5-4	NA	TRBJ2-1	TRBD2	15	CASSLAGTSGNEQFF	TGTGCCAGCAGCTTGGCCGGGACTAGCGGAAATGAGCAGTTCTTC
TRBV3-1/TRBV3-2	NA	TRBJ2-5	NA	16	CASSQVRDWGQETQYF	TGTGCCAGCAGCCAAGTAAGGGATTGGGGCCAAGAGACCCAGTACTTC
TRBV27	NA	TRBJ1-5	NA	14	CASSPWVSNQPQHF	TGTGCCAGCAGTCCTTGGGTAAGCAATCAGCCCCAGCATTTT
TRBV5-1	NA	TRBJ1-3	TRBD1	16	CASSVQGVDSGNTIYF	TGCGCCAGCAGCGTCCAGGGGGTAGACTCTGGAAACACCATATATTTT
TRBV6-5	once	TRBJ1-1	NA	13	CASSTRQELAAFF	TGTGCCAGCAGTACTCGGCAGGAGTTGGCAGCTTTCTTT
TRBV14	NA	TRBJ2-7	TRBD2	15	CASSQDLGGVSEQYF	TGTGCCAGCAGCCAAGATCTGGGGGGGGTGAGCGAGCAGTACTTC
TRBV7-7	NA	TRBJ2-5	TRBD2	15	CASSAGLAGVETQYF	TGTGCTAGCAGCGCCGGACTAGCGGGAGTTGAGACCCAGTACTTC
TRBV6-1	once	TRBJ1-2	TRBD1	14	CASSETWDSYGYTF	TGTGCCAGCAGTGAAACTTGGGACAGCTATGGCTACACCTTC
TRBV24-1	NA	TRBJ1-5	NA	15	CATSDSGRVHQPQHF	TGTGCCACCAGTGATTCGGGCAGGGTTCATCAGCCCCAGCATTTT
TRBV5-1	NA	TRBJ1-5	NA	13	CASSLEGERPQHF	TGCGCCAGCAGCTTGGAGGGGGAGAGGCCCCAGCATTTT
TRBV5-1	NA	TRBJ1-1	TRBD1	16	CASSLDQGAGNTEAFF	TGCGCCAGCAGCTTGGACCAGGGGGCTGGGAACACTGAAGCTTTCTTT
TRBV28	NA	TRBJ2-5	NA	14	CASSRGSRQETQYF	TGTGCCAGCAGTCGGGGCTCACGCCAAGAGACCCAGTACTTC
TRBV19	NA	TRBJ1-1	NA	13	CASSYRGPTEAFF	TGTGCCAGTAGTTACCGAGGGCCGACTGAAGCTTTCTTT
TRBV7-3	NA	TRBJ2-3	TRBD2	14	CASSDSGEGDTQYF	TGTGCCAGCAGTGACTCGGGGGAGGGAGATACGCAGTATTTT
TRBV27	NA	TRBJ1-4	NA	16	CASSRSRGSVNEKLFF	TGTGCCAGCAGCCGGTCGAGGGGGTCCGTTAATGAAAAACTGTTTTTT
TRBV19	NA	TRBJ1-2	NA	14	CASSKPGLNYGYTF	TGTGCCAGTAGTAAACCGGGCCTTAACTATGGCTACACCTTC
TRBV29-1	NA	TRBJ1-2	NA	14	CSVETWAIRGGYTF	TGCAGCGTTGAAACGTGGGCAATTCGAGGTGGCTACACCTTC
TRBV5-1	NA	TRBJ2-2	TRBD2	20	CASSNLPGLAGGTVTGELFF	TGCGCCAGCAGCAACTTACCGGGACTAGCGGGGGGAACAGTCACCGGGGAGCTGTTTTTT
TRBV5-4	NA	TRBJ2-3	TRBD2	16	CASSRGSGRLADTQYF	TGTGCCAGCAGTCGAGGTAGCGGGAGGTTGGCAGATACGCAGTATTTT
TRBV7-7	NA	TRBJ2-2	NA	15	CASSPTGLEGGELFF	TGTGCCAGCAGCCCCACCGGCCTTGAAGGCGGGGAGCTGTTTTTT
TRBV7-2	NA	TRBJ1-1	NA	19	CASSLYPLGQGNVGTEAFF	TGTGCCAGCAGCTTATACCCTCTGGGGCAGGGTAATGTGGGAACTGAAGCTTTCTTT
TRBV13	NA	TRBJ1-4	TRBD1	14	CASSRGGGDEKLFF	TGTGCCAGCAGCCGAGGGGGCGGGGATGAAAAACTGTTTTTT
TRBV6-2/TRBV6-3	NA	TRBJ1-4	NA	17	CASSYSVRAPPGEKLFF	TGTGCCAGCAGTTACTCTGTCAGGGCCCCGCCGGGTGAAAAACTGTTTTTT
TRBV10-1	few	TRBJ2-2	NA	15	CASSDERTNTGELFF	TGCGCCAGCAGTGACGAGCGTACGAACACCGGGGAGCTGTTTTTT
TRBV7-2	NA	TRBJ1-5	NA	14	CASSLNQQAQPQHF	TGTGCCAGCAGCTTAAACCAGCAGGCCCAGCCCCAGCATTTT
TRBV7-2	NA	TRBJ2-5	TRBD2	17	CASSSGLAGLRAETQYF	TGTGCCAGCAGCTCAGGACTAGCGGGGTTAAGGGCGGAGACCCAGTACTTC
TRBV5-1	NA	TRBJ2-7	TRBD1	12	CASGTGSYEQYF	TGCGCCAGCGGGACAGGGTCGTACGAGCAGTACTTC
TRBV20-1	NA	TRBJ2-5	NA	12	CSASYYQETQYF	TGCAGTGCTAGTTACTACCAAGAGACCCAGTACTTC
TRBV18	NA	TRBJ1-5	TRBD1	15	CASSTGQGDNQPQHF	TGTGCCAGCTCGACGGGACAGGGGGACAATCAGCCCCAGCATTTT
TRBV5-3	NA	TRBJ2-3	TRBD2	16	CARSLEAGGPGDTQYF	TGTGCCAGAAGCTTGGAAGCGGGAGGGCCTGGAGATACGCAGTATTTT
TRBV4-3	NA	TRBJ1-4	NA	20	CASSQDLGKISGTTNEKLFF	TGCGCCAGCAGCCAAGATTTGGGGAAGATATCTGGGACAACTAATGAAAAACTGTTTTTT
TRBV2	NA	TRBJ2-1	TRBD1	13	CASSGQGWGEQFF	TGTGCCAGCAGTGGACAGGGGTGGGGGGAGCAGTTCTTC
TRBV3-1/TRBV3-2	NA	TRBJ1-2	NA	11	CASSLGDGYTF	TGTGCCAGCAGCCTCGGGGATGGCTACACCTTC
TRBV5-1	NA	TRBJ2-2	NA	14	CASSPQGNTGELFF	TGCGCCAGCAGCCCCCAGGGGAACACCGGGGAGCTGTTTTTT
TRBV21-1	few	TRBJ2-7	NA	16	CASTQIPRDRDYEQYF	TGTGCCAGCACCCAAATTCCCCGGGACAGGGACTACGAGCAGTACTTC
TRBV6-5	NA	TRBJ1-4	NA	16	CASSYYPPASNEKLFF	TGTGCCAGCAGTTATTATCCGCCAGCTAGTAATGAAAAACTGTTTTTT
TRBV12-3/TRBV12-4	NA	TRBJ1-3	NA	12	CASSLEGKIIYF	TGTGCCAGCAGTTTAGAGGGGAAGATCATATATTTT
TRBV12-3/TRBV12-4	NA	TRBJ1-1	NA	11	CASSLQGRAFF	TGTGCCAGCAGTTTGCAGGGGAGGGCTTTCTTT
TRBV4-1	few	TRBJ2-3	NA	16	CASSQDLGGRRDTQYF	TGCGCCAGCAGCCAAGATCTGGGGGGGCGACGGGATACGCAGTATTTT
TRBV27	NA	TRBJ2-2	TRBD2	19	CASSPTPAGASGRTGELFF	TGTGCCAGCAGTCCCACACCCGCCGGGGCTAGCGGGAGGACCGGGGAGCTGTTTTTT
TRBV19	NA	TRBJ2-5	NA	16	CASTPGGPGGKETQYF	TGTGCCAGTACCCCGGGGGGCCCAGGGGGTAAAGAGACCCAGTACTTC